These 16 T cell receptor beta chains were all obtained from the same sample, sequenced in a study of tumor-infiltrating lymphocytes in primary liver carcinoma (dated by TCRdb to the late 2010s). Without any cell sorting, total RNA and DNA were co-extracted from about 21-30 mg of bulk tissue using the AllPrep DNA/RNA mini kit. The instrument given in TCRdb is Illumina HiSeq 2500. Starting from about 550 ng total RNA, TCRbeta-specific cDNA was produced by reverse transcription with a constant-region primer and ProtoScript II reverse transcriptase. Construction of the TCRbeta libraries relied on three nested rounds of multiplex PCR, following a slightly modified ARM-PCR procedure. Each of the first two PCR rounds ran for nine to eleven cycles and used multiplex TRBV1-TRBV30 forward primers together with a Cbeta reverse primer. TCRdb reran the public reads through fastp at Q25 and MiXCR, keeping productive beta chains. Rows are unified per CDR3 protein, each entry keeping the most common DNA and genes. The sample table records approximately 190,000 distinct CDR3 sequences; around four fifths of these occur just once. The ten largest make up 18% of the sample.

The sample consisted of tumor tissue from primary liver carcinoma. The source is a man between 40 and 49 years old with primary liver carcinoma and hepatitis B virus infection.

The chain recombines TRBV29-1 with TRBJ1-2; no definite D call. Germline V gene lookup returns CDR1 SQVTM and CDR2 ANQGSEA. The CDR3 spans 14 residues. DNA of the CDR3: TGCAGAGTCGAGTTTGCACAGTCGATCTATGGCTACACCTTC. Protein: CRVEFAQSIYGYTF.

Details on this clonotype: Given a much more abundant clone one base away, this may be a read error. The chain is built from TRBV5-1 and TRBJ2-5; D not certain. The CDR3 extends over 11 amino acids. The V gene's germline CDR1 is SGHRS and CDR2 YFSETQ. V was trimmed by 6 bases and J by 1 base, leaving 4 bases between them. In DNA form, the CDR3 reads TGCGCCAGCAACTCCCAAGAGACCCAGTACTTC. It is translated as CASNSQETQYF.

A remark on this clonotype: Relative to the germline gene, one junction end is altered; a read error may explain this. The gene calls are TRBV6-1 and TRBJ2-4; maybe TRBD2 (6 bases). Germline CDR1 MNHNS, CDR2 SASEGT. The CDR3 is 14 residues long. The CDR3 is CTSSDGTPRGSQYF. CDR3 nucleotide sequence: TGTACCAGCAGTGATGGGACTCCTCGGGGCAGTCAGTACTTC.

The chain couples TRBV6-2 or TRBV6-3 to TRBJ2-1; 11 bases fit TRBD2. CDR1 is MNHEY and CDR2 is SVGEGT in the germline V gene. V was clipped by 8 bases and J by 10 bases; unmatched bases: 13. This CDR3 is 15 amino acids long. Here the CDR3 reads CASGGGLAGGEEQFF. The CDR3 DNA reads TGTGCCAGCGGTGGGGGTCTAGCGGGAGGAGAGGAGCAGTTCTTC.

Points on this clonotype: One junction end disagrees with the germline gene, perhaps due to a read error. This chain links TRBV28 with TRBJ2-2, with 10 bases fitting TRBD2. Looked up from germline, CDR1 is MDHEN and CDR2 is SYDVKM. The CDR3 contains 15 residues. CDR3 in amino acids: CTSKTSGKETGELFF. As DNA, the CDR3 is TGTACCAGCAAAACTAGCGGGAAAGAAACCGGGGAGCTGTTTTTT.

This clonotype has only one observation. This sequence may be a read error, since a much larger clone differs from it by one base. The chain has TRBV30 and TRBJ2-1, with D perhaps TRBD2 (6 bases). V was shortened by 4 bases and J by 11 bases, with 18 bases between the two germline ends. Germline V CDR1 and CDR2: GTSNPN, SVGIG (reference sequence). This CDR3 comprises 13 residues. Here the CDR3 reads CAWKDGSGPKQFF. The CDR3 DNA reads as TGTGCCTGGAAGGACGGGAGTGGTCCTAAGCAGTTCTTC.

As concerns this clonotype: One junction end disagrees with the germline gene, perhaps due to a read error. The chain carries TRBV12-3 or TRBV12-4 and TRBJ2-5; tentatively, D is TRBD1 (6 bases). The CDR3 is 14 residues long. CDR3 sequence reads: CANSLSGVSETQYF. In nucleotides, the CDR3 is TGTGCCAACAGTTTGTCAGGGGTGTCAGAGACCCAGTACTTC.

This clonotype was recorded once. It is likely a read error, because the conserved phenylalanine at the end of the CDR3 is missing. V gene TRBV6-6 combines with J gene TRBJ1-5; D is unclear. The germline V and J ends were trimmed by 7 bases and 6 bases, with 19 bases remaining between them. CDR1 and CDR2 from the germline V gene are MNHNY and SVGAGI (reference sequence). CDR3 length: 15 amino acids. The CDR3 region is CASTLGGRLSQPQHL. The CDR3, as DNA: TGTGCCAGCACCCTGGGAGGGAGGCTTAGTCAGCCCCAGCATCTT.

The V call is TRBV29-1, the J call TRBJ2-2, with a possible D match to TRBD1 (6 bases). Germline-derived CDR1 and CDR2 are SQVTM and ANQGSEA. This CDR3 has 12 amino acids. Written as DNA, the CDR3 is TGCAGATGTACCCAGGGGTCAGGGGAGCTGTTTTTT. Amino acid sequence: CRCTQGSGELFF.

In the case of this clonotype: At one of its ends the junction is not consistent with the germline gene, which may arise from a read error. This sequence joins TRBV4-2 and TRBJ1-1; D gene uncertain. CDR1 and CDR2 (germline): LGHNA, YNFKEQ. This CDR3 contains 16 residues. The CDR3 nucleotides read TGTGCTAGCAGCCAAAGGGTCTCCGGACTGAACACTGAAGCTTTCTTT. Translating gives CASSQRVSGLNTEAFF.

This clonotype appeared once. One base away lies a much larger clone, so this may be a sequencing read error. This sequence joins TRBV30 and TRBJ2-3; TRBD2 might be the D (5 bases). Per the germline V gene, CDR1 is GTSNPN and CDR2 is SVGIG (reference sequence). The V gene lost 5 bases and the J gene lost 1 base, with 13 bases spanning the gap. The CDR3 is 14 amino acids. This chain's CDR3 is CAWGPGVGTDTQYF. The DNA for the CDR3 is TGTGCCTGGGGGCCCGGGGTCGGCACAGATACGCAGTATTTT.

A word on this clonotype: A read error may account for a junction end that differs from germline. V gene TRBV10-2 combines with J gene TRBJ2-1; D gene ambiguous. CDR1 and CDR2 (germline): WSHSY, SAAADI. CDR3 length: 15 amino acids. Here the CDR3 reads CARSESRTTYNEQFF. The CDR3 nucleotides are TGCGCCAGGAGTGAGTCCCGTACTACCTACAATGAGCAGTTCTTC.

Worth noting for this clonotype: A read error is possible here, since a much larger clone lies one base away. The genes are TRBV7-9 and TRBJ1-5, with no clear D. The CDR3 consists of 13 residues. The germline V gene encodes CDR1 SEHNR and CDR2 FQNEAQ (reference sequence). This CDR3 reads CVSSPGDDQPQHF. For the CDR3, the DNA is TGTGTCAGCAGCCCCGGAGACGATCAGCCCCAGCATTTT.

Regarding this clonotype: One end of the junction fails to match germline, which may point to a read error. This chain joins TRBV29-1 and TRBJ2-2; 10 nucleotides align to TRBD2. Per the germline V gene, CDR1 is SQVTM and CDR2 is ANQGSEA. The CDR3 loop spans 15 amino acids. The CDR3 spells CRVGTSVANTGELFF. The CDR3 DNA is TGCAGAGTTGGGACTAGCGTGGCGAACACCGGGGAGCTTTTTTTT.

This clonotype has just one count. The chain uses TRBV11-2 and TRBJ2-3, with D possibly being TRBD2 (5 bases). The CDR3 runs to 16 residues. Germline values: CDR1 SGHAT, CDR2 FQNNGV. The CDR3 DNA is TGTACCATCAGCAGAAGAAGTAGAGGGAACACAGATACGCAGTATTTT. Amino acid sequence: CTISRRSRGNTDTQYF.

The CDR3 DNA reads as TGTGCCAGTAGCCCTTGGGGACAGAGAATTGAGACCCAGTACTTC. Its translation is CASSPWGQRIETQYF. The chain is built from TRBV19 and TRBJ2-5; 7 bases align to TRBD1. Germline assignment: CDR1 LNHDA and CDR2 SQIVND (reference sequence). The CDR3 covers 15 residues. V lost 6 bases, J lost 5 bases, and 12 bases stayed unmatched.